A selection of T cell receptor beta chains follows, all from one sample in a study of CD8+CD57+ T cells in acquired aplastic anemia. TCRdb redid the calling of the reads with MiXCR, one entry per CDR3 protein. The repertoire consists of under 250,000 distinct CDR3 sequences, with around 45% occurring once and the leading ten covering over 7.5%. Material: sorted CD4+, CD8+, or CD8+CD57+ T cells (not recorded which) from PBMCs. Every receptor here comes from a human donor with aplastic anemia. Both conserved end residues are trimmed from each CDR3.

J gene | V gene | CDR3 protein
TRBJ1-6 | TRBV20-1 | SAQGGSPLH
TRBJ2-4 | TRBV5-1 | ASSLGTGNIQY
TRBJ1-1 | TRBV11-1 | ASSPVLGSTEAF
TRBJ2-3 | TRBV10-2 | ASRERTGHTGTRY
TRBJ2-3 | TRBV19 | ASSIWGGPSTDTQY
TRBJ1-1 | TRBV9 | ASSVEGRTEAF
TRBJ2-3 | TRBV2 | ASSGQGTDTQY
TRBJ1-2 | TRBV12-3/TRBV12-4 | ASSLGGGSGYT
TRBJ2-2 | TRBV24-1 | ATRASGRYQNTGELF
TRBJ1-1 | TRBV5-1 | ASSWGTGGLMSTEAF
TRBJ2-3 | TRBV5-1 | ASSIDRSTDTQY
TRBJ2-7 | TRBV7-2 | ASSPQAPFEQY
TRBJ2-7 | TRBV29-1 | SVAPLAGGFYEQY
TRBJ1-2 | TRBV2 | AGWVYGYT
TRBJ2-7 | TRBV5-6 | ASSLGQPPYEQY
TRBJ2-3 | TRBV2 | ASVEGGADTQY
TRBJ1-6 | TRBV2 | ASSEFGRGSSPLH
TRBJ1-4 | TRBV15 | ATSRDRIRSEKLF
TRBJ2-5 | TRBV7-9 | ASSLLAGGGQETQY
TRBJ2-7 | TRBV20-1 | SARDPSTSGSGPYEQY
TRBJ2-1 | TRBV25-1 | ASSGSYNEQF
TRBJ1-1 | TRBV20-1 | SALSDNVGNTEAF
TRBJ2-7 | TRBV12-3/TRBV12-4 | ASSLATSGVGEQY
TRBJ1-1 | TRBV12-5 | ASGLVRATEAF
TRBJ1-1 | TRBV6-2/TRBV6-3 | ASSPGWGTEAF
TRBJ1-2 | TRBV20-1 | SAQPGQDKTNYGYT
TRBJ2-7 | TRBV4-2 | ASSGGPEQY
TRBJ1-6 | TRBV7-6 | ASSLSGEVHGSPLH
TRBJ1-5 | TRBV20-1 | SASYGRNNQPQH
TRBJ1-1 | TRBV2 | ASRQRNTEAF
TRBJ2-1 | TRBV20-1 | SAISDYNEQF
TRBJ2-1 | TRBV5-1 | ASSPRWTDNEQF
TRBJ2-5 | TRBV7-2 | ASSLVAGNEETQY
TRBJ1-5 | TRBV12-5 | ASGLGLGGNNQPQH
TRBJ2-3 | TRBV6-4 | ASSDSTEGGDTQY
TRBJ2-7 | TRBV7-6 | ASSLVAGGLGAKTYEQY
TRBJ1-2 | TRBV7-2 | ASSQCRYGYT
TRBJ2-7 | TRBV4-3 | ASSQDRGFTYEQY
TRBJ2-1 | TRBV20-1 | SARSGGAYNEQF
TRBJ1-1 | TRBV20-1 | SARPPAQNTEAF
TRBJ1-2 | TRBV6-1 | ASSELQISLYGYT
TRBJ2-5 | TRBV5-4 | ASSLFGGPQETQY
TRBJ1-6 | TRBV25-1 | ASSELGVNSPLH
TRBJ2-1 | TRBV20-1 | SASPGTSGRDEQF
TRBJ2-5 | TRBV7-9 | ASSLVPRVEETQY
TRBJ1-2 | TRBV7-3 | ASRPGTGNPLGYGYT
TRBJ1-4 | TRBV10-1 | ASSETATNEKLF
TRBJ2-7 | TRBV7-9 | ASSFSGGSNEQY
TRBJ1-3 | TRBV7-6 | ASSPDIHTIY
TRBJ2-7 | TRBV19 | ASSIGSEQY
TRBJ1-1 | TRBV11-2 | ASSFDHTRNTEAF
TRBJ1-2 | TRBV7-2 | ASSSWTDYGYT